These T cell receptor beta chains were read from a single sample in a study of blood T cell repertoires in COVID-19. Assay used: immunoSEQ multiplex PCR; TCRdb lists only in-frame clones, some missing. The sample lists around 97,000 clones, roughly nine tenths occurring once. Sequenced: peripheral blood. All receptors derive from a human donor in a cohort sampled during active COVID-19. Each CDR3 is given with its conserved first and last residue. The order of the fields is V gene, clone size, CDR3 length, D gene, J gene, CDR3 DNA, CDR3 protein. The D gene is left open where the match is weak. Some rows have no size entry. The others give once, few or many, or a class for an expanded clone.

V: TRBV7-3
size: -
length: 15
D: TRBD2
J: TRBJ2-1
DNA: TGTGCCAGCAGCAATATAGCGGGGGCTGGCAATGAGCAGTTCTTC
CDR3: CASSNIAGAGNEQFF

V: TRBV7-8
size: -
length: 13
D: TRBD1
J: TRBJ1-2
DNA: TGTGCCAGCAGCTTCCTGGGACAGGCTGGCTACACCTTC
CDR3: CASSFLGQAGYTF

V: TRBV28
size: -
length: 13
D: -
J: TRBJ1-2
DNA: TGTGCCAGCAGTTTTCGGGGAGGCTATGGCTACACCTTC
CDR3: CASSFRGGYGYTF

V: TRBV7-3
size: -
length: 15
D: -
J: TRBJ2-3
DNA: TGTGCCAGCAGCCCCCTTCCCGAAGTTTCTAGTACGCAGTATTTT
CDR3: CASSPLPEVSSTQYF

V: TRBV6-5
size: -
length: 14
D: -
J: TRBJ2-3
DNA: TGTGCCAGCAGTTATCGGTCGAACACAGATACGCAGTATTTT
CDR3: CASSYRSNTDTQYF

V: TRBV5-1
size: -
length: 16
D: TRBD1
J: TRBJ1-6
DNA: TGCGCCAGCAGCTTATCCCCCGGGACAGGAAATTCACCCCTCCACTTT
CDR3: CASSLSPGTGNSPLHF

V: TRBV2
size: -
length: 16
D: TRBD2
J: TRBJ2-7
DNA: TGTGCCAGCAGGAGTAGCGGGAGGTCGAGCTCCTACGAGCAGTACTTC
CDR3: CASRSSGRSSSYEQYF

V: TRBV15
size: -
length: 13
D: -
J: TRBJ1-1
DNA: TGTGCCACCAGCAGAGTAAAGAACACTGAAGCTTTCTTT
CDR3: CATSRVKNTEAFF

V: TRBV18
size: -
length: 18
D: TRBD2
J: TRBJ2-5
DNA: TGTGCCAGCTCACCGAGCGAGCGGGAGGGCCCTCGCCAAGAGACCCAGTACTTC
CDR3: CASSPSEREGPRQETQYF

V: TRBV19
size: -
length: 13
D: -
J: TRBJ2-7
DNA: TGTGCCAGTAGTATCCTTCAGTCCTACGAGCAGTACTTC
CDR3: CASSILQSYEQYF

V: TRBV3-1/TRBV3-2
size: -
length: 16
D: TRBD2
J: TRBJ2-1
DNA: TGTGCCAGCAGCCAAACGACAGAGGGCGGGGGAAATGAGCAGTTCTTC
CDR3: CASSQTTEGGGNEQFF

V: TRBV2
size: -
length: 16
D: TRBD2
J: TRBJ2-1
DNA: TGTGCCAGCAGCGACTTAGCGGGACCAAGCTACAATGAGCAGTTCTTC
CDR3: CASSDLAGPSYNEQFF

V: TRBV5-1
size: -
length: 19
D: TRBD2
J: TRBJ2-7
DNA: TGCGCCAGCAGCTTGGTTTGGACTAGCGGGAGGCCTGGCTCCTACGAGCAGTACTTC
CDR3: CASSLVWTSGRPGSYEQYF

V: TRBV9
size: -
length: 14
D: TRBD1
J: TRBJ2-1
DNA: TGTGCCAGCAGCGTAGGTCAGGGGGACCATGAGCAGTTCTTC
CDR3: CASSVGQGDHEQFF

V: TRBV4-2
size: -
length: 17
D: -
J: TRBJ1-6
DNA: TGTGCCAGCAGCCAAGTAGTTCGTGAGGTCGCTAATTCACCCCTCCACTTT
CDR3: CASSQVVREVANSPLHF

V: TRBV7-3
size: -
length: 15
D: TRBD1
J: TRBJ1-6
DNA: TGTGCCAGCAGCTTAACGGGACAGGGTGCCTCACCCCTCCACTTT
CDR3: CASSLTGQGASPLHF

V: TRBV11-2
size: -
length: 16
D: TRBD1
J: TRBJ2-7
DNA: TGTGCCAGCAGCTTAGAGGGACAGTTCAGCTCCTACGAGCAGTACTTC
CDR3: CASSLEGQFSSYEQYF

V: TRBV11-3
size: -
length: 13
D: TRBD1
J: TRBJ1-1
DNA: TGTGCCAGCAGCTTAGGACAGGGACGTGAAGCTTTCTTT
CDR3: CASSLGQGREAFF

V: TRBV9
size: -
length: 16
D: -
J: TRBJ2-3
DNA: TGTGCCAGCAGCTCAGATCTCCAGGGTGGTGCAGATACGCAGTATTTT
CDR3: CASSSDLQGGADTQYF

V: TRBV25-1
size: -
length: 15
D: -
J: TRBJ1-4
DNA: TGTGCCAGCAGTGAATGGGGCGGAGATAATGAAAAACTGTTTTTT
CDR3: CASSEWGGDNEKLFF

V: TRBV6-2/TRBV6-3
size: -
length: 16
D: TRBD1
J: TRBJ2-7
DNA: TGTGCCAGCAGTTACGGGGGACAGGTTCTGAACTACGAGCAGTACTTC
CDR3: CASSYGGQVLNYEQYF

V: TRBV9
size: -
length: 14
D: TRBD1
J: TRBJ1-2
DNA: TGTGCCAGCACCGGACAGGGGTTGGGCTATGGCTACACCTTC
CDR3: CASTGQGLGYGYTF

V: TRBV7-3
size: once
length: 18
D: -
J: TRBJ2-1
DNA: TGTGCCAGCAGCTTAAGAATGGGGCAGGGATACTCCTACAATGAGCAGTTCTTC
CDR3: CASSLRMGQGYSYNEQFF

V: TRBV29-1
size: -
length: 13
D: TRBD1
J: TRBJ1-2
DNA: TGCAGCGTGGACCACAGGGGGCGGGCGGGCTACACCTTC
CDR3: CSVDHRGRAGYTF

V: TRBV11-2
size: -
length: 16
D: TRBD1
J: TRBJ1-4
DNA: TGTGCCAGCAGCACGGGACAGGTTTCAACTAATGAAAAACTGTTTTTT
CDR3: CASSTGQVSTNEKLFF

V: TRBV15
size: -
length: 12
D: -
J: TRBJ1-5
DNA: TGTGCCACCAGCTTCGCCGGGGGGCCCCAGCATTTT
CDR3: CATSFAGGPQHF

V: TRBV10-1
size: -
length: 14
D: -
J: TRBJ2-7
DNA: TGCGCCAGCAGTGAGTCCCCCAGGGGCTACGAGCAGTACTTC
CDR3: CASSESPRGYEQYF

V: TRBV6-2/TRBV6-3
size: -
length: 19
D: TRBD2
J: TRBJ2-5
DNA: TGTGCCAGCAGTTTACCGAGACTAGCGGGAGTAAGCAAAAGAGAGACCCAGTACTTC
CDR3: CASSLPRLAGVSKRETQYF

V: TRBV10-3
size: -
length: 14
D: TRBD2
J: TRBJ2-7
DNA: TGTGCCATCAATCCAGAGCGGGAGTCTTACGAGCAGTACTTC
CDR3: CAINPERESYEQYF

V: TRBV6-6
size: few
length: 13
D: TRBD2
J: TRBJ2-7
DNA: TGTGCCAGTAGACTAGCGGGTAACTACGAGCAGTACTTC
CDR3: CASRLAGNYEQYF

V: TRBV7-7
size: -
length: 16
D: -
J: TRBJ2-2
DNA: TGTGCCAGCAGCAAAACAGGGCTTAGGAACACCGGGGAGCTGTTTTTT
CDR3: CASSKTGLRNTGELFF

V: TRBV13
size: -
length: 15
D: -
J: TRBJ2-3
DNA: TGTGCCAGCAGCCACTACAGGAGTGGCACAGATACGCAGTATTTT
CDR3: CASSHYRSGTDTQYF

V: TRBV6-5
size: -
length: 13
D: -
J: TRBJ1-5
DNA: TGTGCCAGCACCGACAGTTTGCCCCAGCCCCAGCATTTT
CDR3: CASTDSLPQPQHF

V: TRBV11-1
size: -
length: 15
D: -
J: TRBJ1-1
DNA: TGTGCCAGCAGCTTATTTCAGGGAATGAACACTGAAGCTTTCTTT
CDR3: CASSLFQGMNTEAFF

V: TRBV28
size: -
length: 15
D: -
J: TRBJ1-2
DNA: TGTGCCAGCACTGTCGGGGGGCAGGCTAACTATGGCTACACCTTC
CDR3: CASTVGGQANYGYTF

V: TRBV28
size: -
length: 14
D: TRBD2
J: TRBJ2-7
DNA: TGTGCCAGCAGCGAGACGGGGACTAGCTACGAGCAGTACTTC
CDR3: CASSETGTSYEQYF

V: TRBV7-7
size: once
length: 14
D: -
J: TRBJ2-5
DNA: TGTGCCAGCAGCTTAGGGGGGGACCAAGAGACCCAGTACTTC
CDR3: CASSLGGDQETQYF

V: TRBV18
size: -
length: 15
D: TRBD2
J: TRBJ2-3
DNA: TGTGCCAGCTCAGCGCTAGCGGGGTCCACAGATACGCAGTATTTT
CDR3: CASSALAGSTDTQYF

V: TRBV19
size: -
length: 16
D: TRBD1
J: TRBJ2-2
DNA: TGTGCCAGTAGCCATCGAGCCGGGACAGACACCGGGGAGCTGTTTTTT
CDR3: CASSHRAGTDTGELFF

V: TRBV3-1/TRBV3-2
size: -
length: 15
D: TRBD2
J: TRBJ2-3
DNA: TGTGCCAGCAGCCGAGCGGGGGGGCAGGTAGATACGCAGTATTTT
CDR3: CASSRAGGQVDTQYF

V: TRBV5-1
size: few
length: 15
D: TRBD1
J: TRBJ1-6
DNA: TGCGCCAGCAGCTGGACAGGGGCCCATAATTCACCCCTCCACTTT
CDR3: CASSWTGAHNSPLHF

V: TRBV7-6
size: -
length: 17
D: TRBD2
J: TRBJ2-2
DNA: TGTGCCAGCAGCTTAGTAGCTAGCGGCCCGAACACCGGGGAGCTGTTTTTT
CDR3: CASSLVASGPNTGELFF

V: TRBV10-3
size: -
length: 14
D: TRBD2
J: TRBJ2-7
DNA: TGTGCCATTTCTAGTGGACTAGCCCCATACGAGCAGTACTTC
CDR3: CAISSGLAPYEQYF

V: TRBV9
size: -
length: 15
D: -
J: TRBJ1-3
DNA: TGTGCCAGCAGCGCCGGACAGCTCTCTGGAAACACCATATATTTT
CDR3: CASSAGQLSGNTIYF

V: TRBV28
size: -
length: 18
D: TRBD1
J: TRBJ2-2
DNA: TGTGCCAGCAGTTCCGCCTTTACAGGGGTCGGTTTCACCGGGGAGCTGTTTTTT
CDR3: CASSSAFTGVGFTGELFF

V: TRBV28
size: -
length: 14
D: TRBD1
J: TRBJ1-2
DNA: TGTGCCAGCAGTCGGGACAGGGGGCTCAGTGGCTACACCTTC
CDR3: CASSRDRGLSGYTF

V: TRBV28
size: -
length: 15
D: -
J: TRBJ2-3
DNA: TGTGCCAGCAGGGAGGTCGGGACTAGCACAGATACGCAGTATTTT
CDR3: CASREVGTSTDTQYF

V: TRBV2
size: -
length: 12
D: TRBD2
J: TRBJ2-7
DNA: TGTGCCACGACTAGCGGGGGTGGCGAGCAGTACTTC
CDR3: CATTSGGGEQYF

V: TRBV2
size: -
length: 16
D: TRBD2
J: TRBJ2-3
DNA: TGTGCCACCATTAGGGGAGCGGGAGCGATGACAGATACGCAGTATTTT
CDR3: CATIRGAGAMTDTQYF

V: TRBV5-1
size: -
length: 14
D: -
J: TRBJ2-2
DNA: TGCGCCAGCAGCTTGGGACAGTACACCGGGGAGCTGTTTTTT
CDR3: CASSLGQYTGELFF

V: TRBV3-1/TRBV3-2
size: -
length: 14
D: -
J: TRBJ2-2
DNA: TGTGCCAGCATCTCTCGGGAGAGCACCGGGGAGCTGTTTTTT
CDR3: CASISRESTGELFF

V: TRBV6-5
size: -
length: 12
D: TRBD1
J: TRBJ1-2
DNA: TGTGCCAGCAGTTCGGCAGGGGGCAGCTACACCTTC
CDR3: CASSSAGGSYTF

V: TRBV11-2
size: -
length: 15
D: TRBD2
J: TRBJ2-2
DNA: TGTGCCAGCAGCTTAGTAACGGGGGGCACCGGGGAGCTGTTTTTT
CDR3: CASSLVTGGTGELFF

V: TRBV29-1
size: -
length: 12
D: TRBD1
J: TRBJ2-7
DNA: TGCAGCGTTAGGACAGGGAACGGCGAGCAGTACTTC
CDR3: CSVRTGNGEQYF